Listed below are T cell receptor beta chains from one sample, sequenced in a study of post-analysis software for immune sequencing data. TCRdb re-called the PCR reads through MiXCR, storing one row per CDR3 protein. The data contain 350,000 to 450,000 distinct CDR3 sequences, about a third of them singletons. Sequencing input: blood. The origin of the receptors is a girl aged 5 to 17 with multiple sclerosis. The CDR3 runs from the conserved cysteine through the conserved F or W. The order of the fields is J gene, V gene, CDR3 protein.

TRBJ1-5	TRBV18	CASSARSAGGEPQHF
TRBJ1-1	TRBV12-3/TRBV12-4	CASSGGQYTEAFF
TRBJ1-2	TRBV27	CASRLNLGGGGYTF
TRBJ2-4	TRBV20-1	CSASRGLAKNIQYF
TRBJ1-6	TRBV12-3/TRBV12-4	CASSLRAGSSYNSPLHF
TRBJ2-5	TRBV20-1	CSLSSAGGRETQYF
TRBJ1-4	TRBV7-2	CASSLASGGWANEKLFF
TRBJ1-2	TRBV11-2	CASSLVYRDRGAESYRGRSGYTF
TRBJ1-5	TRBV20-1	CSASGRFDQPQHF
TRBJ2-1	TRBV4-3	CASSHLTSGVGEQFF
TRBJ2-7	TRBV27	CASSLRQGSPYEQYF
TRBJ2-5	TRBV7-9	CASSSATSGVQETQYF
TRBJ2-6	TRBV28	CASSWAWRDSGANVLTF
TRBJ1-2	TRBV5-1	CASSLDIASLYGYTF
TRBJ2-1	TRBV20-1	CSAHSGGASNEQFF
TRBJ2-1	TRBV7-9	CASSPRGRRDNEQFF
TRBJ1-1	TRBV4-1	CASSQPPGQGNTEAFF
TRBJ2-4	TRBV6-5	CASASRFTAKNIQYF
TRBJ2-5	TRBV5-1	CASSLSLRPYDEQYF
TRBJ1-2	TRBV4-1	CASSQGGRGRGRSDYGYTF
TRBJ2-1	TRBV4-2	CASSQEGRRYNEQFF
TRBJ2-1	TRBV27	CASSLGLAFDEQFF